One sample yielded the 31 T cell receptor beta chains listed below, sequenced in a study of spatial heterogeneity in lung cancer. Study-wide points: For expanded intratumoral alpha and beta TCRs, counts tracked tumor mutation counts.

The time point is: sample taken at primary tumor resection. These receptors have no identified antigens. TCRdb ran MiXCR on the 5' RACE reads and lists one entry per CDR3 protein. The profile shows about 3,900 distinct CDR3 sequences, around 5% of them singletons. The sample here was lung tumor tissue, taken at surgery. Receptors were obtained from a female donor with early-stage non-small cell lung cancer.

By sample share, this clonotype is medium-sized. The gene calls are TRBV15 and TRBJ2-5, with 7 nucleotides matching TRBD2. Unmatched junction bases numbered 3, after V lost 0 bases and J lost 2 bases. The CDR3 contains 15 residues. The V gene's germline CDR1 is LNHNV and CDR2 YYDKDF (reference sequence). The CDR3 DNA sequence: TGTGCCACCAGCAGAGAACTAGCGCGACAAGAGACCCAGTACTTC. It translates to CATSRELARQETQYF.

Sample share makes this clonotype medium-sized. This CDR3 reads CASSKGLAGTHEQYF. The CDR3 DNA sequence: TGTGCCAGCAGCAAGGGACTAGCGGGAACCCACGAGCAGTACTTC. The chain couples TRBV5-8 to TRBJ2-7; TRBD2 agrees at 13 bases. The V and J ends lost 4 bases and 5 bases, in that order; junction bases with no gene match: 6. Per germline, CDR1 SGHTS and CDR2 YDEGEE. The CDR3 length is 15 residues.

With respect to this clonotype: This may stem from a read error, because a much larger clone lies one nucleotide away. This chain joins TRBV5-1 and TRBJ2-7; 8 nucleotides align to TRBD1. The germline CDR1 and CDR2 sequences are SGHRS and YFSETQ. The CDR3 length is 14 residues. The CDR3 DNA is TGCGCCAGCAGCTTGCAGGGGGCCGGTTACGAGCAGCACTTC. Its translation is CASSLQGAGYEQHF.

This clonotype was detected ten times or more. The rearrangement joins TRBV7-2 to TRBJ2-3; no reliable D call. Between the trimmed V and J ends, which lost 1 base and 0 bases, there was a span of 8 bases. Germline values: CDR1 SGHTA, CDR2 FQGNSA. The CDR3 runs 15 residues. The CDR3 DNA sequence: TGTGCCAGCAGCTTAGACTACCTAAGCACAGATACGCAGTATTTT. Its translation: CASSLDYLSTDTQYF.

In this sample, this clonotype turned up many times. This rearrangement joins TRBV7-2 to TRBJ1-5; D may be TRBD1 (5 bases). Germline V CDR1 and CDR2: SGHTA, FQGNSA. The CDR3 is 15 amino acids. Trimming shortened V by 5 bases and J by 4 bases, and 15 bases separated the two germline ends. CDR3 DNA sequence: TGTGCCAGCAGCCCCCGGGACGGTGGTAATCAGCCCCAGCATTTT. Translation gives CASSPRDGGNQPQHF.

This clonotype was picked up a small number of times. This sequence joins TRBV11-3 and TRBJ2-5; the D gene is possibly TRBD2 (6 bases). V lost 4 bases to trimming and J lost 3 bases, with 12 bases between them. CDR3 size: 14 residues. Per germline, CDR1 SGHNT and CDR2 YENEEA. The DNA of the CDR3 is TGTGCCAGCAGCTGTCTGGGCGGGAAAGAGACCCAGTACTTC. The encoded protein is CASSCLGGKETQYF.

In its sample, this clonotype is medium-sized (0.01 to 0.1%). The J gene is TRBJ1-2, the V gene TRBV5-4; 7 positions agree with TRBD1. Germline loops: CDR1 SGHNT, CDR2 YYREEE (reference sequence). After removal of 4 bases from V and 4 bases from J, the junction contained 7 bases not matched to a gene. CDR3 length: 14 amino acids. The CDR3 nucleotides read TGTGCCAGCAGCCCCGGGACAGACTTCTATGGCTACACCTTC. Protein product: CASSPGTDFYGYTF.

This clonotype is classed as medium-sized. The chain has TRBV7-2 and TRBJ2-7; 8 bases agree with TRBD1. With V trimmed by 5 bases and J by 0 bases, 3 bases remained unmatched. This CDR3 comprises 14 residues. CDR1 and CDR2 (germline): SGHTA, FQGNSA. CDR3 sequence (DNA): TGTGCCAGCAGCCGGGACAGGAGCTCCTACGAGCAGTACTTC. This codes for CASSRDRSSYEQYF. The full variable domain, rest sourced from reference TRBV7-2 and TRBJ2-7, is GAGVSQSPSNKVTEKGKDVELRCDPISGHTALYWYRQSLGQGLEFLIYFQGNSAPDKSGLPSDRFSAERTGGSVSTLTIQRTQQEDSAVYLCASSRDRSSYEQYFGPGTRLTVT.

V and J are TRBV28 and TRBJ2-3, with a tentative D call TRBD2 (5 bases). The CDR3 extends over 14 amino acids. Germline assignment: CDR1 MDHEN and CDR2 SYDVKM. Between the trimmed V and J ends, which lost 3 bases and 3 bases, there was a span of 10 bases. The chain's CDR3 is CASSFLSGTDTQYF. DNA for the CDR3: TGTGCCAGCAGTTTCCTATCGGGGACAGATACGCAGTATTTT.

This clonotype is categorized as large (0.1 to 1%). The CDR3, as DNA: TGTGCCAGCAGCCAAGGAGCTGGCTACACCTTC. This encodes CASSQGAGYTF. The rearrangement joins TRBV4-2 to TRBJ1-2; D not certain. Per germline, CDR1 LGHNA and CDR2 YNFKEQ. V gave up 1 base and J gave up 7 bases, with 4 bases separating them. The CDR3 is 11 amino acids.

This clonotype is labeled as medium-sized. The V and J genes are TRBV6-1 and TRBJ2-1, with TRBD2 matching 8 bases. Germline loops: CDR1 MNHNS, CDR2 SASEGT. V was pared by 1 base and J by 10 bases, with 0 bases of the junction left unmatched. The CDR3 contains 12 residues. The CDR3 nucleotides read TGTGCCAGCAGTGAAGGACTAGCGGAGCAGTTCTTC. Translated, it gives CASSEGLAEQFF.

This clonotype is classed as medium-sized (0.01 to 0.1%). The chain has TRBV7-9 and TRBJ2-7, with 11 bases aligning to TRBD2. In germline, CDR1 is SEHNR, CDR2 FQNEAQ (reference sequence). V was pared by 0 bases and J by 3 bases, with 4 bases of the junction left unmatched. CDR3 length: 16 residues. CDR3 sequence: CASSLAGTSGLYEQYF. The CDR3 nucleotides are TGTGCCAGCAGCTTAGCAGGGACTAGCGGTCTCTACGAGCAGTACTTC.

This chain links TRBV7-2 with TRBJ2-5, with TRBD1 identical over 10 bases. The CDR3 is 14 residues long. V was pared by 5 bases and J by 5 bases, with 5 bases of the junction left unmatched. From germline, CDR1 is SGHTA and CDR2 FQGNSA. The CDR3 loop is CASSRDRGSETQYF. CDR3 nucleotide sequence: TGTGCCAGCAGCCGGGACAGGGGAAGCGAGACCCAGTACTTC.

For the CDR3, the DNA is TGTGCCAGCAGCCGTGGGTCGACTGGAATCTACGAGCAGTACTTC. This translates into CASSRGSTGIYEQYF. The V call is TRBV13, the J call TRBJ2-7; D is undetermined. Germline V CDR1 and CDR2: PRHDT, FYEKMQ (reference sequence). The CDR3 runs to 15 residues. V lost 5 bases to trimming and J lost 3 bases, with 17 bases between them.

This clonotype is judged medium-sized. The V and J genes are TRBV24-1 and TRBJ1-2; D gene uncertain. Trimming shortened V by 6 bases and J by 8 bases, and 15 bases separated the two germline ends. The CDR3 is 13 amino acids. In germline, CDR1 is KGHDR, CDR2 SFDVKD. The CDR3, as DNA: TGTGCCACCAGTCCGGGAATTCTGGGGGGCTACACCTTC. Translating gives CATSPGILGGYTF.

By sample fraction, this clonotype is medium-sized. The chain links TRBV30 to TRBJ1-1, with D possibly TRBD1 on 5 matching bases. The CDR3 runs 12 residues. The V end was cut by 5 bases, the J end by 0 bases, with 7 bases between. Germline CDR1 is GTSNPN and CDR2 is SVGIG (reference sequence). The CDR3 DNA sequence: TGTGCCTGGCGACAGATGAACACTGAAGCTTTCTTT. Amino acid sequence: CAWRQMNTEAFF.

This clonotype is medium-sized (0.01 to 0.1%). The genes are TRBV18 and TRBJ2-1; D tentatively fits TRBD1 or TRBD2 (5 bases each). V was pared by 0 bases and J by 0 bases, with 6 bases between. This CDR3 contains 15 residues. Germline V lookup: CDR1 KGHSH, CDR2 LQKENI. CDR3: CASSPPGTSYNEQFF. The CDR3 DNA sequence: TGTGCCAGCTCACCACCGGGGACCTCCTACAATGAGCAGTTCTTC.

This clonotype ranks as medium-sized. This rearrangement joins TRBV3-1 to TRBJ1-5; D is unclear. Per germline, CDR1 LGHDT and CDR2 YNNKEL (reference sequence). There are 14 residues in the CDR3. V lost 0 bases and J 7 bases, leaving 10 bases between the germline ends. CDR3 region: CASSQDAQVQPQHF. CDR3 DNA: TGTGCCAGCAGCCAAGATGCACAAGTCCAGCCCCAGCATTTT.

This clonotype is classed as medium-sized. This CDR3 fails to terminate in the conserved phenylalanine or tryptophan, so it likely reflects a read error. No DNA is shown, since the ends of the CDR3 on it are uncertain; the CDR3 is the one TCRdb lists. V usage is TRBV5-4 and J usage is TRBJ2-4; no DNA check was done on the table's D call, TRBD1. The CDR3 comprises 13 residues, both ends counted. The germline gives CDR1 SGHNT, CDR2 YYREEE (reference sequence). The chain's CDR3 is CASSFPPLARDPS.

This clonotype is classed as medium-sized. The chain uses TRBV6-6 and TRBJ2-5, with TRBD1 identical over 9 bases. CDR1 MNHNY and CDR2 SVGAGI come from the germline V gene (reference sequence). After removal of 4 bases from V and 4 bases from J, the junction contained 7 bases not matched to a gene. The CDR3 covers 15 residues. The CDR3 loop reads CASSSGTGSVETQYF. CDR3 nucleotides: TGTGCCAGCAGTTCCGGGACAGGGTCGGTAGAGACCCAGTACTTC.

The rearrangement links TRBV4-2 to TRBJ2-1; 13 positions match TRBD2. The J segment lost 5 bases and the V segment lost 1 base, leaving 8 bases of the junction unmatched. Germline V gives CDR1 LGHNA, CDR2 YNFKEQ. The CDR3 covers 18 residues. The CDR3 sequence: CASSQVLPGTSGDNEQFF. CDR3 coding DNA: TGTGCCAGCAGCCAAGTTCTTCCCGGGACTAGCGGGGACAATGAGCAGTTCTTC.

By share of the sample, this clonotype is medium-sized (0.01 to 0.1%). The chain carries TRBV12-5 and TRBJ2-1, with 13 nucleotides matching TRBD2. V lost 1 base, J lost 7 bases, and 7 bases stayed unmatched. Germline loops: CDR1 LGHNT, CDR2 FRNRAP. The CDR3 is 17 amino acids. CDR3 protein: CASGLGTSGRLKNEQFF. DNA for the CDR3: TGTGCTAGTGGTTTGGGGACTAGCGGGAGATTGAAGAATGAGCAGTTCTTC.

In this sample, this clonotype is medium-sized. J is TRBJ2-3 and V is TRBV20-1, with 10 bases fitting TRBD1. The germline V gene has CDR1 DFQATT and CDR2 SNEGSKA (reference sequence). This CDR3 spans 15 amino acids. The J segment lost 4 bases and the V segment lost 6 bases, leaving 10 bases of the junction unmatched. The chain's CDR3 is CSAPRQGATPDTQYF. The CDR3 region has the DNA TGCAGTGCACCCAGACAGGGGGCGACCCCAGATACGCAGTATTTT.

This clonotype came up many times. The V call is TRBV5-1, the J call TRBJ1-2; D is undetermined. Deletions cut 0 bases from V and 4 bases from J, with 10 bases between. Germline values: CDR1 SGHRS, CDR2 YFSETQ. The CDR3 has 14 amino acids. The CDR3 DNA sequence: TGCGCCAGCAGCTTGGTGGCGGGTACCTATGGCTACACCTTC. It specifies CASSLVAGTYGYTF.

This clonotype was seen ten or more times. The chain carries TRBV7-2 and TRBJ2-3; 9 positions match TRBD2. This CDR3 region has 16 residues. Trimming took 6 bases from V and 3 from J; bases not matched to a gene: 10. Germline V gene sequence: CDR1 SGHTA, CDR2 FQGNSA. The CDR3 nucleotides are TGTGCCAGCAGTCCGCCTAGCGGGGCGGTGACAGATACGCAGTATTTT. Translated: CASSPPSGAVTDTQYF.

This clonotype has a count of ten or more. In DNA form, the CDR3 reads TGTGCCAGCAGCTTGCGGAAGGGGACAGGGCAGGAGACCCAGTACTTC. This gives the protein CASSLRKGTGQETQYF. The V and J genes are TRBV5-4 and TRBJ2-5, with 9 bases matching TRBD1. The CDR3 has 16 amino acids. Germline CDR1 and CDR2: SGHNT and YYREEE (reference sequence). Germline trimming cut 1 base from V and 5 bases from J; bases unmatched to any gene: 9.

This clonotype was recorded a few times. The chain carries TRBV24-1 and TRBJ2-3, with D possibly TRBD1 on 5 matching bases. CDR3 length equals 19 residues. V lost 3 bases and J lost 2, with 23 bases in between. Germline V gives CDR1 KGHDR, CDR2 SFDVKD. The chain's CDR3 is CATSDPCPPRVDTTDTQYF. The CDR3 DNA follows: TGTGCCACCAGTGATCCGTGTCCCCCCAGGGTGGATACCACAGATACGCAGTATTTT.

The sample holds many counts of this clonotype. The rearrangement joins TRBV6-5 to TRBJ2-1; perhaps TRBD2 as D (6 bases). The CDR3 extends over 15 amino acids. The germline V gene has CDR1 MNHEY and CDR2 SVGAGI. The V end lost 6 bases, the J end lost 2 bases, and 14 bases lay between the germline ends. DNA for the CDR3: TGTGCCAGCAGCCCCGACGGAGGGGCCTACAATGAGCAGTTCTTC. It yields the protein CASSPDGGAYNEQFF.

Sample share makes this clonotype medium-sized (0.01 to 0.1%). The chain uses TRBV6-5 and TRBJ2-1; TRBD1 matches at 7 bases. The CDR3 loop spans 12 amino acids. After removal of 6 bases from V and 4 bases from J, the junction contained 0 bases not matched to a gene. Germline values: CDR1 MNHEY, CDR2 SVGAGI. This CDR3 reads CASRTGYNEQFF. The CDR3 DNA reads as TGTGCCAGCAGGACAGGGTACAATGAGCAGTTCTTC.

In this sample, this clonotype is medium-sized. J is TRBJ2-2 and V is TRBV7-2; D is perhaps TRBD1 or TRBD2 (5 bases each). V was cut by 8 bases and J by 3 bases, with 13 bases left in between. CDR1 and CDR2 (germline): SGHTA, FQGNSA. The CDR3 is 14 residues long. In DNA, the CDR3 is TGTGCCAGCGGACGAGGGGCTTACACCGGGGAGCTGTTTTTT. It is translated as CASGRGAYTGELFF.

The chain combines TRBV30 with TRBJ1-2, with 8 positions matching TRBD1. CDR1 and CDR2 (germline): GTSNPN, SVGIG (reference sequence). This CDR3 contains 14 residues. The V and J ends lost 3 bases and 8 bases, in that order; junction bases with no gene match: 11. The CDR3 nucleotides read TGTGCCTGGAGAATGGTGACAGGGGCGAAAGGCTACACCTTC. Translating gives CAWRMVTGAKGYTF.